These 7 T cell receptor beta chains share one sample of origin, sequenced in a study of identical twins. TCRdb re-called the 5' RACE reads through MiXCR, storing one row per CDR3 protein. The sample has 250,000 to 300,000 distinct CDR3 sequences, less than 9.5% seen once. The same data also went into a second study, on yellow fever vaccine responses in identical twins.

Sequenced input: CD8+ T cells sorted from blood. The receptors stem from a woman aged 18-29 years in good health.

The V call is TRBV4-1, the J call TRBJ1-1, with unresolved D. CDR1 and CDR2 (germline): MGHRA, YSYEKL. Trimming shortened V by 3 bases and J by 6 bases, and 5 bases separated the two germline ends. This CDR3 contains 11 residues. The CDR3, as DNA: TGCGCCAGCAGCCAGGGATCTGAAGCTTTCTTT. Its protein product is CASSQGSEAFF.

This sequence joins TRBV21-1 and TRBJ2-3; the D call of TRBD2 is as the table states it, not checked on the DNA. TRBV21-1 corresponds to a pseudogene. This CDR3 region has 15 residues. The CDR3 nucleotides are TGTGCCAGCAGCAAATACGGCAGGGCGACAGATACGCAGTATTTT. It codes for CASSKYGRATDTQYF.

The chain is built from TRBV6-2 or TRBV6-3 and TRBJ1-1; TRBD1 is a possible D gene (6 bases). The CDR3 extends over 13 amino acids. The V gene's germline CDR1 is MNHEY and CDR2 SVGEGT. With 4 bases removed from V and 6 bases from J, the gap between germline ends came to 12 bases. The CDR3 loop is CASSWHRDPEAFF. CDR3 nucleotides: TGTGCCAGCAGTTGGCACAGGGATCCTGAAGCTTTCTTT.

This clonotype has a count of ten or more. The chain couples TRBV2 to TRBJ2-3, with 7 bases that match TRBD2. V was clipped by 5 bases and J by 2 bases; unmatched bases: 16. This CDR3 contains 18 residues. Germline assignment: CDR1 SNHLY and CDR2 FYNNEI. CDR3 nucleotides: TGTGCCAGCAGTCCCCGGGTGGAGCGGGGACCTTTCACAGATACGCAGTATTTT. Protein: CASSPRVERGPFTDTQYF. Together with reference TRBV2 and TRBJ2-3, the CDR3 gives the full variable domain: EPEVTQTPSHQVTQMGQEVILRCVPISNHLYFYWYRQILGQKVEFLVSFYNNEISEKSEIFDDQFSVERPDGSNFTLKIRSTKLEDSAMYFCASSPRVERGPFTDTQYFGPGTRLTVL.

The CDR3 is CASSQDLGTREFF. The CDR3 DNA sequence: TGCGCCAGCAGCCAAGATCTAGGGACGAGAGAGTTCTTC. V gene TRBV4-3 combines with J gene TRBJ2-1, with D possibly called TRBD1 or TRBD2 (5 bases each). V was cut by 0 bases and J by 14 bases, with 14 bases left in between. The germline V gene encodes CDR1 LGHNA and CDR2 YSLEER. CDR3 length: 13 amino acids.

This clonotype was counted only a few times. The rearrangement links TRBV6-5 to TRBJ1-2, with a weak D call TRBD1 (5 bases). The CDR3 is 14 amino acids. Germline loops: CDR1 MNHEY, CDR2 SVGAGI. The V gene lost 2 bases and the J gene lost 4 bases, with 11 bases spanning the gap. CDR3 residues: CASSYTGTGYGYTF. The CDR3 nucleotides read TGTGCCAGCAGTTACACCGGGACCGGCTATGGCTACACCTTC.

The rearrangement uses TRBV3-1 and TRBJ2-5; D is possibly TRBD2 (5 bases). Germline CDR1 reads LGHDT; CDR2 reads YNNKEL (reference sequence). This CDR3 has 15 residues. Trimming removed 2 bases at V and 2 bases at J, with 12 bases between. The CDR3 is CASSQMTILQETQYF. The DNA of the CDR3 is TGTGCCAGCAGCCAAATGACTATATTACAAGAGACCCAGTACTTC.